The source of this T cell receptor beta chain is a study of T cell responses to AZD1222 COVID-19 vaccine (dated by TCRdb to about 2021). Background on the whole study: TCR sequencing was performed for about 250 trial participants, of whom around 210 were given two doses of AZD1222 and some 26 were given two doses of MenACWY control vaccine. Trial participants were enrolled into age subgroups of 18-55, 56-69 and 70-plus years, which contained about 150, 28 and 57 TCR-sequenced participants, respectively.

The CDR3 regions of human TCRbeta chains were analyzed by immunosequencing. The original methods were these. Repertoire TCRs were checked for matches against a reference library of SARS-CoV-2-specific TCRs that had been generated using the MIRA antigen-specificity platform. Breadth was defined as the fraction of unique TCRs that were SARS-CoV-2-associated, and depth was defined as the fraction of total T cells that were SARS-CoV-2-associated. Each spike-specific TCR was assigned to its reactive spike region and to a CD4 or CD8 class using the MIRA data. Log10-transformed breadth and depth values were compared by one-way ANOVA with Sidak's multiple comparisons tests. Here the immuneACCESS table is served through TCRdb, limited to in-frame sequences with V and J called. Missing clones are a known gap in these copies; in checked studies unresolved V genes cover under half, and the rest lacks a known reason. The V and J calls and clone size are taken from that table; D and trimming were inferred from the DNA. The sample yields more than 70,000 clones; approximately 90% were counted once. The ten largest clones add up to 1% to 1.5% of the sample.

Broader findings and caveats from the paper: Most participants were white British and females outnumbered males, and the authors suggested that clonal diversity may have been underestimated. Because no samples from the day 14 peak response were available, repertoires could be characterized only after the peak T cell response. Spike-specific TCR breadth and depth rose significantly after two AZD1222 doses compared with day 0 and with MenACWY recipients. Conclusions about previously exposed vaccinees are limited, since just five or six AZD1222 recipients were seropositive for SARS-CoV-2 at baseline. The 56-69-year group was small, and its depth increase did not reach significance, likely because of low power. CD4 TCRs associated with the vaccine covered the entire spike protein, and the dominant responses were in regions 160-218 and 743-854. Reportedly, almost half of the unique spike-specific TCRs recognized epitopes lying outside the regions that are mutated in the B.1.351 and B.1.1.7 variants.

Turning to this clone: Its recognized antigen is unknown. No per-base quality is available; no much larger clone lies one base away.

The time point label on this specimen signifies: about 28 days (+/-7) after the second vaccine dose. AZD1222 recipients given second doses at about 4 weeks or at about 12 weeks were pooled, since spike-specific TCR depth and breadth were not found to differ between the two schedules. Vaccinee samples came from UK trials COV001 and COV002, including a single-blind randomized controlled phase 2/3 trial of AZD1222 (ChAdOx1 nCoV-19) in healthy adults. Trial participant PBMC samples were collected at day 0 and day 28 after the second dose for TCRbeta chain sequencing. Between the V and J ends, shortened by 3 bases and 1 base respectively, the junction contains 18 bases. The CDR3 runs 16 amino acids, cysteine and phenylalanine included. This entry keeps only the CDR3 DNA: 48 bases, framed from base 1. Reading the germline V gene gives CDR1 SQVTM and CDR2 ANQGSEA.

The sequence links TRBV29-1 to TRBJ1-1; perhaps TRBD1 is the D gene, with 5 bases matching. The material sequenced was peripheral blood, taken 28 days after the second AZD1222 dose. The receptor was isolated from an adult who received the AZD1222 COVID-19 vaccine. The nucleotides are TGCAGCGTTGATCCCGACCTAAGGGGACCGAACACTGAAGCTTTCTTT. Translated, this is CSVDPDLRGPNTEAFF.